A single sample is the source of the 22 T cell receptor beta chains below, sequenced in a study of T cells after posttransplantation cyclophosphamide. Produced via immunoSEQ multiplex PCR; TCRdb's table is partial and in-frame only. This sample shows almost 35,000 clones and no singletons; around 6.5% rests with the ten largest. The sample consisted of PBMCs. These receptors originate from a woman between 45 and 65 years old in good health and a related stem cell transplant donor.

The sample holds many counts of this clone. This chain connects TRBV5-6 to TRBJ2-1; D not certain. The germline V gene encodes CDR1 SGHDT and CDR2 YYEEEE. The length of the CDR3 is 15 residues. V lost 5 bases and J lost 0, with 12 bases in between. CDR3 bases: TGTGCCAGCAGATATATGCGGAGCTCCTACAATGAGCAGTTCTTC. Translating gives CASRYMRSSYNEQFF.

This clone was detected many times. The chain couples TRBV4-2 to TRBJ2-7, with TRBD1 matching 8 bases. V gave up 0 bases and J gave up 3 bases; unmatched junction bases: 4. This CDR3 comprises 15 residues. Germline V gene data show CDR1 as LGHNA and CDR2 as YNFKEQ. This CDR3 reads CASSQDGQGIYEQYF. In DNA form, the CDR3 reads TGTGCCAGCAGCCAAGACGGACAGGGTATCTACGAGCAGTACTTC.

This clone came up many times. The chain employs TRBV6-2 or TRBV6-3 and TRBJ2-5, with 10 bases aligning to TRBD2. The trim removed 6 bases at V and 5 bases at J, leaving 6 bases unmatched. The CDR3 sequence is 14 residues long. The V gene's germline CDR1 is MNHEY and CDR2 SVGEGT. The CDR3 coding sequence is TGTGCCAGCAGAGCGGGAGGGTCAGGGGAGACCCAGTACTTC. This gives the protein CASRAGGSGETQYF.

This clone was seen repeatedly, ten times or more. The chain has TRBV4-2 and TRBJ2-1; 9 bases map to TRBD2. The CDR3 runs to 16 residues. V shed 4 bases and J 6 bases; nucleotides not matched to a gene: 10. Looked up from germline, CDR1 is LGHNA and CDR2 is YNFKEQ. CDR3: CASSLPRAGGSNEQFF. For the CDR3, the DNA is TGTGCCAGCAGCCTCCCGCGAGCGGGAGGAAGCAATGAGCAGTTCTTC.

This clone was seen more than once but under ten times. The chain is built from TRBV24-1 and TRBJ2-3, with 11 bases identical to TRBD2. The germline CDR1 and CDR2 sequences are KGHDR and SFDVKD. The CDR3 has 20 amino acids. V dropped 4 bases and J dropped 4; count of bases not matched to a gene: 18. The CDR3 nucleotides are TGTGCCACCAGTGACTCTCAACTAGCGGGAGAAGGATACGTCCCAGATACGCAGTATTTT. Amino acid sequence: CATSDSQLAGEGYVPDTQYF.

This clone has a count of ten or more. This chain's CDR3 is CASSYSPGKLFF. The DNA of the CDR3 is TGTGCCAGCAGTTACTCCCCAGGAAAACTGTTTTTT. The V call is TRBV6-2 or TRBV6-3, the J call TRBJ1-4, with D unclear. Germline V gene data show CDR1 as MNHEY and CDR2 as SVGEGT. Trimming cost V 0 bases and J 10 bases, with 6 bases left between them. The length of the CDR3 is 12 residues.

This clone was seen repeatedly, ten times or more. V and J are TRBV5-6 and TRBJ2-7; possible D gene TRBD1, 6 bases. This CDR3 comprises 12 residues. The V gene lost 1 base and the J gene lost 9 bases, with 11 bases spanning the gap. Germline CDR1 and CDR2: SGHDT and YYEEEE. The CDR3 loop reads CASSLRTARQYF. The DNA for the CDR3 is TGTGCCAGCAGCTTGCGGACAGCGCGGCAGTACTTC.

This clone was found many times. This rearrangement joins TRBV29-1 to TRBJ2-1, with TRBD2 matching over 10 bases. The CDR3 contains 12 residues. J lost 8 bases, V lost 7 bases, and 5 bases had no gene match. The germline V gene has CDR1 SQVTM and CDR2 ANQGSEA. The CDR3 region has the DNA TGCAGCGGTGGAGCGGGAGGGGATGAGCAGTTCTTC. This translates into CSGGAGGDEQFF.

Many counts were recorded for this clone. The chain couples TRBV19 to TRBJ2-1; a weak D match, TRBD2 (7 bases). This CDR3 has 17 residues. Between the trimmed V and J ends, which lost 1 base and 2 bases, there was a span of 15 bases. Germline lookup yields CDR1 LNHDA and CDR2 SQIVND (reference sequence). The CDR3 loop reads CASSIVNREGTYNEQFF. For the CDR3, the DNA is TGTGCCAGTAGTATAGTTAACAGGGAGGGGACCTACAATGAGCAGTTCTTC. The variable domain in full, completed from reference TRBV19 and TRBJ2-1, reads DGGITQSPKYLFRKEGQNVTLSCEQNLNHDAMYWYRQDPGQGLRLIYYSQIVNDFQKGDIAEGYSVSREKKESFPLTVTSAQKNPTAFYLCASSIVNREGTYNEQFFGPGTRLTVL.

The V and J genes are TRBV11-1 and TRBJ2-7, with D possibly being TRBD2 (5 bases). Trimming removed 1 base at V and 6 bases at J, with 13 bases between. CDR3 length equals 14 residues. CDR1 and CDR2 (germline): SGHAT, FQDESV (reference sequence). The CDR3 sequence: CASSLDRLGGEQYF. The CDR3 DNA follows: TGTGCCAGCAGCTTAGACCGACTCGGAGGCGAGCAGTACTTC.

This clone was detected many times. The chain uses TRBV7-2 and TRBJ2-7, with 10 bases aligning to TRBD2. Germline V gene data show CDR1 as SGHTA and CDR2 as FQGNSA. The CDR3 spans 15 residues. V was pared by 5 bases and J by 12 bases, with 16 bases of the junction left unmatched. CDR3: CASSPEPPSGGRPYF. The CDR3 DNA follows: TGTGCCAGCAGCCCCGAGCCGCCTAGCGGGGGCCGCCCGTACTTC.

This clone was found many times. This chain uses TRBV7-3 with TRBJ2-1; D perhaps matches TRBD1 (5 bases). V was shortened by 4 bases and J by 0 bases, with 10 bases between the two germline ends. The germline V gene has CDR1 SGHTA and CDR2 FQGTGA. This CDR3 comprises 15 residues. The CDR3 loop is CASSSDRSSYNEQFF. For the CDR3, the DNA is TGTGCCAGCAGCTCAGACAGAAGCTCCTACAATGAGCAGTTCTTC.

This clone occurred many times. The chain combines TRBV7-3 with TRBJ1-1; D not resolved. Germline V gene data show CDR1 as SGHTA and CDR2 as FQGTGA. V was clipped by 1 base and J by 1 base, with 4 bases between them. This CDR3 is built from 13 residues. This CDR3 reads CASSLSQNTEAFF. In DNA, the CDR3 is TGTGCCAGCAGCTTAAGTCAGAACACTGAAGCTTTCTTT.

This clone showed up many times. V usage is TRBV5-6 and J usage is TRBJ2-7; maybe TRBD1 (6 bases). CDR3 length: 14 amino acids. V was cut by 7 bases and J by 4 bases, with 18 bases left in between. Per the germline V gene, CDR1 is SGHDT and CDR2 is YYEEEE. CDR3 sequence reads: CASSSLGQAYEQYF. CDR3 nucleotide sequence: TGTGCCAGCTCCAGCTTGGGACAAGCGTACGAGCAGTACTTC.

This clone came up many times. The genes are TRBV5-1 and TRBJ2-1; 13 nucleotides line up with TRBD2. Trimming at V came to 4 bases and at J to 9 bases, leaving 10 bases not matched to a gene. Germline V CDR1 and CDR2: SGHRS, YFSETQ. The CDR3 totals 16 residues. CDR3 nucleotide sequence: TGCGCCAGCAGCACCCGGACTAGCGGGAGAATGGGTGAGCAGTTCTTC. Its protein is CASSTRTSGRMGEQFF.

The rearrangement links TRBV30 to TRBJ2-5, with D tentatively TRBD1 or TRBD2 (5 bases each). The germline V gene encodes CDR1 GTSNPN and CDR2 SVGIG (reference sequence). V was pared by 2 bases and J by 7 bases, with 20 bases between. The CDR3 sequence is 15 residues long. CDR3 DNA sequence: TGTGCCTGGAGTTCCGCCGCCAGTACGAGGGGGACCCAGTACTTC. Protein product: CAWSSAASTRGTQYF.

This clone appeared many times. This CDR3 reads CAGTKGEEFYGYTF. The CDR3 DNA sequence: TGTGCCGGCACTAAGGGGGAAGAATTCTATGGCTACACCTTC. The chain uses TRBV7-9 and TRBJ1-2; D is possibly TRBD1 (6 bases). Trimming took 11 bases from V and 4 from J, leaving 20 bases between them. Looked up from germline, CDR1 is SEHNR and CDR2 is FQNEAQ (reference sequence). This CDR3 is 14 amino acids long.

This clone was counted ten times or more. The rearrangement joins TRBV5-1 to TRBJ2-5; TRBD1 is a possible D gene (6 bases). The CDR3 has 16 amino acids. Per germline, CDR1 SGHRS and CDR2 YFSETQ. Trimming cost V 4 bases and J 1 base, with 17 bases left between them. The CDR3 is CASSLAPRTAQETQYF. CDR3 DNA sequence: TGCGCCAGCAGCCTTGCCCCGCGGACAGCCCAAGAGACCCAGTACTTC.

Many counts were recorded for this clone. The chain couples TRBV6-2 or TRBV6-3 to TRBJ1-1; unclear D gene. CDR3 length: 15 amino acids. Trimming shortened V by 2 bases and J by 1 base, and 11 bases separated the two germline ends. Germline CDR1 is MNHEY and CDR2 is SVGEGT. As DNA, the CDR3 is TGTGCCAGCAGTTACCCTCCTCGGGGGAACACTGAAGCTTTCTTT. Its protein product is CASSYPPRGNTEAFF.

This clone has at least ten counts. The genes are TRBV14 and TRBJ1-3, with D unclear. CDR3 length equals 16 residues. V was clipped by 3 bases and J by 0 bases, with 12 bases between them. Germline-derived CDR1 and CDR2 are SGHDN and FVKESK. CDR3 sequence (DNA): TGTGCCAGCAGCCAGCGAAGGGCTATCTCTGGAAACACCATATATTTT. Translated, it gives CASSQRRAISGNTIYF.

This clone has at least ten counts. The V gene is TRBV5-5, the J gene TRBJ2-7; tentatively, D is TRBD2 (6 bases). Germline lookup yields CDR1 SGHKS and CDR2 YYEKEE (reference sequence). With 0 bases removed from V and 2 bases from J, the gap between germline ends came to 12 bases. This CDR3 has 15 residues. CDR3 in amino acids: CASSLVASEAYEQYF. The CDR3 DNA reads TGTGCCAGCAGCTTGGTAGCTAGCGAGGCCTACGAGCAGTACTTC.

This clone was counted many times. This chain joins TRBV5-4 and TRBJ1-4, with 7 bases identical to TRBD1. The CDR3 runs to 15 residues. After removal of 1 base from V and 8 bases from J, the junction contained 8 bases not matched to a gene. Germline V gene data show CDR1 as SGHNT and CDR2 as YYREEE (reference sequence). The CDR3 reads CASSLMETGPEKLFF. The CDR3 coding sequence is TGTGCCAGCAGCTTGATGGAGACAGGGCCCGAAAAACTGTTTTTT.